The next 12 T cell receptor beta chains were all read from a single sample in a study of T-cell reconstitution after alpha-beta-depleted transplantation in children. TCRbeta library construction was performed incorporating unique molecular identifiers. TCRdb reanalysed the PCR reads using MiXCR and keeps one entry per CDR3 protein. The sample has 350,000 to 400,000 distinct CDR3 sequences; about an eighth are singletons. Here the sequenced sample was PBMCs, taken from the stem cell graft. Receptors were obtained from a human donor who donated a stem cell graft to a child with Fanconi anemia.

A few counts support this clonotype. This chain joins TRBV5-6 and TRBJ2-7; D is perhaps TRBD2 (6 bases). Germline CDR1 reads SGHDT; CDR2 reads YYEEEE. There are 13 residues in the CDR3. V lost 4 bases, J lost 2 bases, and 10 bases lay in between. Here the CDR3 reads CASSLWGAYEQYF. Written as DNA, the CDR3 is TGTGCCAGCAGCCTATGGGGGGCCTACGAGCAGTACTTC.

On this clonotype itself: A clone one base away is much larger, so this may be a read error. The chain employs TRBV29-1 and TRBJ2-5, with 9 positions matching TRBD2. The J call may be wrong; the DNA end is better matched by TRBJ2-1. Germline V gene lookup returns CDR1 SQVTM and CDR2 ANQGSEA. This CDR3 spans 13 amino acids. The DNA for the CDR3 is TGCAGCGTTGAAGAGGCTAGCGGGGAGACCCAGTTCTTC. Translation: CSVEEASGETQFF.

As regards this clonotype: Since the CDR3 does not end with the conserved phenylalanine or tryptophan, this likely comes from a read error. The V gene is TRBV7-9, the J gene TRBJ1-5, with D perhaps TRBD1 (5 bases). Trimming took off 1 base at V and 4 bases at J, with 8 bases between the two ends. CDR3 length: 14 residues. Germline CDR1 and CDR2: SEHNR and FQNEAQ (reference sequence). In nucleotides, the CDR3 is TGTGCCAGCAGCTTAGAAGGGGAGAATCAGCCCCAGCATTAT. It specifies CASSLEGENQPQHY.

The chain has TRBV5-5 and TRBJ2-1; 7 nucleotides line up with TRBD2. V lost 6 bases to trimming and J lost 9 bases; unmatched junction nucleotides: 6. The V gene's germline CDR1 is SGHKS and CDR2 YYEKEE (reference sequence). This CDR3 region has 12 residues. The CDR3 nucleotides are TGTGCCAGCACGGGGGGACCCATTGAGCAGTTCTTC. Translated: CASTGGPIEQFF.

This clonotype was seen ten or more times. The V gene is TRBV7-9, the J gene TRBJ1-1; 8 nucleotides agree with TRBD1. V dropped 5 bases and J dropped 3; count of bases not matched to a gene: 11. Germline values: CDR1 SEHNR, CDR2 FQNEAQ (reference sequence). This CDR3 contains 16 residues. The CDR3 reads CASSPGQGGWDTEAFF. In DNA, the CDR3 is TGTGCCAGCAGCCCCGGACAGGGAGGTTGGGACACTGAAGCTTTCTTT.

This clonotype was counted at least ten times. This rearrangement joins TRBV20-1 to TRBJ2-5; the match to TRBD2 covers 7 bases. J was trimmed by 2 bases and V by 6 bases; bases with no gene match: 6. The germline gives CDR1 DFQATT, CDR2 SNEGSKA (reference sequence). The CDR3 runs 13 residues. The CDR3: CSAAGRGQETQYF. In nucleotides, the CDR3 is TGCAGTGCCGCGGGGAGGGGACAAGAGACCCAGTACTTC.

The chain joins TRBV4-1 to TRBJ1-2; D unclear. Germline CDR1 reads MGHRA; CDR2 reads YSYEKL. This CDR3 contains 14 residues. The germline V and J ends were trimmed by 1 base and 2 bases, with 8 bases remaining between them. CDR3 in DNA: TGCGCCAGCAGCCAAGGATCTACAAACTATGGCTACACCTTC. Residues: CASSQGSTNYGYTF.

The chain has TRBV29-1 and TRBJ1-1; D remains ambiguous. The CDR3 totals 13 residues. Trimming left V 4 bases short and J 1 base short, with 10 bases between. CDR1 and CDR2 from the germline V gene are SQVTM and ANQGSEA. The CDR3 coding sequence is TGCAGCGTTGGGGTGGGGAGGAACACTGAAGCTTTCTTT. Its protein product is CSVGVGRNTEAFF.

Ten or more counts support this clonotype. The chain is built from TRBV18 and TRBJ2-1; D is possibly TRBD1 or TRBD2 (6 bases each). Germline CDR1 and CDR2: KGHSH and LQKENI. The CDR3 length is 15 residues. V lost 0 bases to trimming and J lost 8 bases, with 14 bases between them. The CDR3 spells CASSPPGGRRDEQFF. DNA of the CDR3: TGTGCCAGCTCACCACCCGGGGGCAGGAGGGATGAGCAGTTCTTC.

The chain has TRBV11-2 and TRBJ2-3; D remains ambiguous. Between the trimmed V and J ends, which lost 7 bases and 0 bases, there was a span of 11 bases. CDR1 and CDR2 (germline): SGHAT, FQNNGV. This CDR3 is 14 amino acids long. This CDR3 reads CASTGKTSTDTQYF. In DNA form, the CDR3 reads TGTGCCAGCACAGGAAAGACTAGCACAGATACGCAGTATTTT.

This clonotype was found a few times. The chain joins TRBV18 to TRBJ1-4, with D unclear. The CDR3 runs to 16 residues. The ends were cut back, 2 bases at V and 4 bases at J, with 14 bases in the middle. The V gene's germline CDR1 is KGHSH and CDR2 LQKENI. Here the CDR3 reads CASSPEGTRSNEKLFF. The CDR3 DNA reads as TGTGCCAGCTCACCAGAAGGAACGCGCAGTAATGAAAAACTGTTTTTT.

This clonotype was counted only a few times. The CDR3 bases are TGCAGTGCTAGAGAGACATTGAATCAGCCCCAGCATTTT. It translates to CSARETLNQPQHF. The V gene is TRBV20-1, the J gene TRBJ1-5; D unclear. With 0 bases removed from V and 4 bases from J, the gap between germline ends came to 7 bases. The CDR3 extends over 13 amino acids. From germline, CDR1 is DFQATT and CDR2 SNEGSKA (reference sequence).